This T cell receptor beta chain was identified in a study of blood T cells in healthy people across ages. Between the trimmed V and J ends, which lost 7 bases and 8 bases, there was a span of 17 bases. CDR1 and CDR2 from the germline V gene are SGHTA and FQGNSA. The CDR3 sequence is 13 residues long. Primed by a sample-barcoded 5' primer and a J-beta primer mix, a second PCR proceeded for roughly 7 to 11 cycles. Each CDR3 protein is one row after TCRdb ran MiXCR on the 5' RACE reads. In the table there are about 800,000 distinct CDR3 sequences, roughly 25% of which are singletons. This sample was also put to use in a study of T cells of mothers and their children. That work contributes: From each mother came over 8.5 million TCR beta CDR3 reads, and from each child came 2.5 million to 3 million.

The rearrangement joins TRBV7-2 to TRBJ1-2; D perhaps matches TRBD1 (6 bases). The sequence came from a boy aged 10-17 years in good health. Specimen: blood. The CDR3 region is CASTLGGAQGYTF. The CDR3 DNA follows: TGTGCCAGCACCTTGGGGGGCGCACAGGGCTACACCTTC.